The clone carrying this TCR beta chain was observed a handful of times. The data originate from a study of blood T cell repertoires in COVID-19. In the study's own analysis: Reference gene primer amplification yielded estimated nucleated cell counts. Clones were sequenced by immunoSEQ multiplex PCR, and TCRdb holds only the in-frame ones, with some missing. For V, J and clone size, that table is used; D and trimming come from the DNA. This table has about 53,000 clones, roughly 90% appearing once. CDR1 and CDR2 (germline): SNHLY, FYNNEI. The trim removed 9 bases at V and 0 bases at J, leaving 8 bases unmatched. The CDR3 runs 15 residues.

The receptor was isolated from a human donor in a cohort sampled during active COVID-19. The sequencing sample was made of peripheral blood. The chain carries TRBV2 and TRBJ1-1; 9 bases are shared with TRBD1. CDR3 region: CARQGAPTMNTEAFF. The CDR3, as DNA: TGTGCCAGACAGGGGGCGCCCACCATGAACACTGAAGCTTTCTTT.